Presented here are 26 T cell receptor beta chains from one specimen sequenced in a study of OX40 agonist ivuxolimab in advanced cancers. Clones were read by immunoSEQ multiplex PCR, and TCRdb kept only the in-frame ones, dropping some. The table lists fewer than 65,000 clones, over 70% of them singletons, with 3.9% in the top ten. The material was CD4+ or CD8+ T cells sorted from blood, obtained in a trial of the OX40 agonist ivuxolimab. The receptors stem from an adult with an advanced solid tumor such as melanoma, head and neck, liver or kidney cancer.

The V gene is TRBV7-9, the J gene TRBJ2-1, with TRBD1 as a possible D gene (6 bases). With 5 bases removed from V and 0 bases from J, the gap between germline ends came to 17 bases. Germline values: CDR1 SEHNR, CDR2 FQNEAQ (reference sequence). The CDR3 covers 17 residues. CDR3 region: CASSPQTGKSSYNEQFF. Written as DNA, the CDR3 is TGTGCCAGCAGCCCCCAAACAGGGAAGAGCTCCTACAATGAGCAGTTCTTC. Based on the CDR3 plus reference TRBV7-9 and TRBJ2-1, the full variable domain is DTGVSQNPRHKITKRGQNVTFRCDPISEHNRLYWYRQTLGQGPEFLTYFQNEAQLEKSRLLSDRFSAERPKGSFSTLEIQRTEQGDSAMYLCASSPQTGKSSYNEQFFGPGTRLTVL.

V gene TRBV2 combines with J gene TRBJ2-1; D possibly corresponds to TRBD2 (7 bases). CDR1 SNHLY and CDR2 FYNNEI come from the germline V gene. V dropped 8 bases and J dropped 7 bases, with 15 bases sitting between them. CDR3 length equals 13 residues. CDR3 protein: CASQGLAVNEQFF. The DNA for the CDR3 is TGTGCCAGCCAGGGGCTAGCGGTGAATGAGCAGTTCTTC. The variable domain in full, with the rest retrieved from reference TRBV2 and TRBJ2-1, is EPEVTQTPSHQVTQMGQEVILRCVPISNHLYFYWYRQILGQKVEFLVSFYNNEISEKSEIFDDQFSVERPDGSNFTLKIRSTKLEDSAMYFCASQGLAVNEQFFGPGTRLTVL.

This chain links TRBV5-4 with TRBJ1-4; D is unclear. This CDR3 has 15 amino acids. Germline V lookup: CDR1 SGHNT, CDR2 YYREEE (reference sequence). V gave up 4 bases and J gave up 5 bases, with 15 bases separating them. The CDR3 DNA is TGTGCCAGCAGCGTAAGCAACAAACGGAATGAAAAACTGTTTTTT. Encoded protein: CASSVSNKRNEKLFF.

The chain couples TRBV6-1 to TRBJ2-1; 7 nucleotides line up with TRBD1. This CDR3 is 15 amino acids long. The ends lost 6 bases at V and 0 bases at J; junction bases unmatched: 5. CDR1 is MNHNS, CDR2 SASEGT, per germline. For the CDR3, the DNA is TGTGCCAGCAGCAGACAGGGAGACTCCTACAATGAGCAGTTCTTC. Amino acids: CASSRQGDSYNEQFF.

The CDR3 sequence: CASSPPSGKETQYF. The CDR3 DNA is TGTGCCAGCTCACCCCCCAGCGGGAAAGAGACCCAGTACTTC. This chain uses TRBV18 with TRBJ2-5; TRBD2 agrees at 7 bases. This CDR3 region has 14 residues. The germline V gene encodes CDR1 KGHSH and CDR2 LQKENI. The V and J ends lost 3 bases and 3 bases, in that order; junction bases with no gene match: 4.

The chain joins TRBV30 to TRBJ1-2; 9 bases fit TRBD1. CDR1 and CDR2 from the germline V gene are GTSNPN and SVGIG (reference sequence). The trim removed 2 bases at V and 8 bases at J, leaving 3 bases unmatched. The CDR3 length is 12 residues. CDR3 protein: CAWSWTGAGYTF. CDR3 sequence (DNA): TGTGCCTGGAGTTGGACAGGGGCAGGCTACACCTTC.

This clone was seen a handful of times. V and J are TRBV10-2 and TRBJ1-5; D not certain. Germline V gives CDR1 WSHSY, CDR2 SAAADI. V lost 3 bases and J lost 4, with 7 bases in between. This CDR3 region has 13 residues. CDR3 protein: CASSDPGNQPQHF. DNA of the CDR3: TGCGCCAGCAGTGACCCGGGGAATCAGCCCCAGCATTTT.

There are a few counts of this clone. V and J are TRBV7-3 and TRBJ2-1; TRBD2 matches 7 bases. The V gene end was trimmed by 3 bases and the J gene end by 2 bases; junction bases not matched to a gene: 7. The CDR3 is made up of 16 amino acids. CDR1 is SGHTA, CDR2 FQGTGA, per germline. The CDR3, as DNA: TGTGCCAGCAGCTTCTCGTCCCTAGCGGCCTACAATGAGCAGTTCTTC. Protein: CASSFSSLAAYNEQFF.

J is TRBJ1-5 and V is TRBV28; 8 bases match TRBD1. Germline lookup yields CDR1 MDHEN and CDR2 SYDVKM. The CDR3 totals 14 residues. V lost 7 bases to trimming and J lost 5 bases; unmatched junction nucleotides: 7. CDR3 sequence: CASTWTGYDQPQHF. The CDR3 nucleotides read TGTGCCAGCACCTGGACAGGGTACGATCAGCCCCAGCATTTT.

V usage is TRBV5-1 and J usage is TRBJ2-5; perhaps D is TRBD1 or TRBD2 (5 bases each). The V gene lost 1 base and the J gene lost 4 bases, with 17 bases spanning the gap. The V gene's germline CDR1 is SGHRS and CDR2 YFSETQ. The length of the CDR3 is 16 residues. For the CDR3, the DNA is TGCGCCAGCAGCTTGCAGTACATACGAGGGGTAGAGACCCAGTACTTC. The encoded protein is CASSLQYIRGVETQYF.

This chain connects TRBV7-2 to TRBJ2-1; D might be TRBD1 (6 bases). Germline V gives CDR1 SGHTA, CDR2 FQGNSA. The V end was cut by 5 bases, the J end by 6 bases, with 14 bases between. This CDR3 has 14 amino acids. In DNA form, the CDR3 reads TGTGCCAGCAGCCCCCGACAGGACTCCAATGAGCAGTTCTTC. Its protein is CASSPRQDSNEQFF.

V and J are TRBV4-1 and TRBJ2-3, with 8 bases aligning to TRBD1. Germline V gene sequence: CDR1 MGHRA, CDR2 YSYEKL. The CDR3 runs to 15 residues. Losses at the gene ends were 3 bases for V and 1 base for J; bases not matched to a gene: 3. In DNA, the CDR3 is TGCGCCAGCAGCCAGGACAGGGAAGGCACAGATACGCAGTATTTT. Protein: CASSQDREGTDTQYF.

The J gene is TRBJ2-1, the V gene TRBV28, with 10 bases aligning to TRBD2. J was trimmed by 9 bases and V by 3 bases; bases with no gene match: 14. The CDR3 totals 17 residues. In germline, CDR1 is MDHEN, CDR2 SYDVKM. The CDR3 DNA reads as TGTGCCAGCAGTTTCCTACGGGGGGCTAGCGGGAGTGCTGAGCAGTTCTTC. Its translation: CASSFLRGASGSAEQFF.

This clone has only one observation. This chain joins TRBV9 and TRBJ2-7, with 7 bases that match TRBD1. With 0 bases clipped from V and 0 bases from J, the junction kept 12 bases outside the gene matches. The CDR3 extends over 18 amino acids. Germline CDR1 is SGDLS and CDR2 is YYNGEE. The CDR3 protein is CASSVGSPTGALSYEQYF. DNA for the CDR3: TGTGCCAGCAGCGTAGGGTCCCCCACAGGGGCCCTCTCCTACGAGCAGTACTTC.

The chain employs TRBV5-1 and TRBJ2-5; TRBD1 agrees at 7 bases. Per germline, CDR1 SGHRS and CDR2 YFSETQ. The CDR3 covers 15 residues. V gave up 4 bases and J gave up 4 bases; unmatched junction bases: 10. CDR3 DNA: TGCGCCAGCAGCCCCAACGGACAGGCGGGAGAGACCCAGTACTTC. Its protein is CASSPNGQAGETQYF.

In its sample, this clone was seen many times. The CDR3 coding sequence is TGTGCCAGCAGCGTAGTCCGACTGGGATTGAACACTGAAGCTTTCTTT. This translates into CASSVVRLGLNTEAFF. The rearrangement uses TRBV9 and TRBJ1-1, with D uncertain. CDR3 length equals 16 residues. V lost 0 bases and J 0 bases, leaving 12 bases between the germline ends. The germline CDR1 and CDR2 sequences are SGDLS and YYNGEE.

This clone showed up just a few times. The CDR3 loop reads CASSQPTKGTFDGYTF. CDR3 sequence (DNA): TGCGCCAGCAGCCAGCCAACCAAGGGAACATTTGATGGCTACACCTTC. The genes are TRBV4-1 and TRBJ1-2; D is ambiguous. Germline values: CDR1 MGHRA, CDR2 YSYEKL. This CDR3 has 16 residues. V shed 3 bases and J shed 6 bases, with 20 bases lying between them.

The chain combines TRBV30 with TRBJ1-6, with 9 bases identical to TRBD1. This CDR3 contains 15 residues. Germline CDR1 GTSNPN, CDR2 SVGIG (reference sequence). J lost 5 bases, V lost 0 bases, and 2 bases had no gene match. Written as DNA, the CDR3 is TGTGCCTGGAGTGTAGGGGACAGGGATAATTCACCCCTCCACTTT. It encodes CAWSVGDRDNSPLHF. Full variable domain (outside the CDR3, taken from reference TRBV30 and TRBJ1-6): SQTIHQWPATLVQPVGSPLSLECTVEGTSNPNLYWYRQAAGRGLQLLFYSVGIGQISSEVPQNLSASRPQDRQFILSSKKLLLSDSGFYLCAWSVGDRDNSPLHFGNGTRLTVT.

This clone appeared a few times. The V gene is TRBV28, the J gene TRBJ2-6; TRBD2 matches at 7 bases. The trim removed 7 bases at V and 5 bases at J, leaving 5 bases unmatched. In germline, CDR1 is MDHEN, CDR2 SYDVKM. This CDR3 spans 14 amino acids. CDR3 sequence: CASNLSGRANVLTF. CDR3 nucleotides: TGTGCCAGCAACCTCAGCGGGAGGGCCAACGTCCTGACTTTC.

The chain recombines TRBV6-5 with TRBJ1-2; D ambiguous. CDR1 and CDR2 from the germline V gene are MNHEY and SVGAGI. This CDR3 is built from 13 residues. V was clipped by 2 bases and J by 2 bases, with 6 bases between them. The CDR3 is CASSYGRNYGYTF. The CDR3 DNA reads as TGTGCCAGCAGTTACGGGCGGAACTATGGCTACACCTTC.

The V and J genes are TRBV18 and TRBJ1-2; possible D gene TRBD1, 6 bases. The CDR3 is 14 residues long. The V and J ends lost 0 bases and 4 bases respectively, with 9 bases between them. Germline values: CDR1 KGHSH, CDR2 LQKENI. CDR3 in amino acids: CASSPPGHSYGYTF. CDR3 bases: TGTGCCAGCTCACCACCGGGACACTCCTATGGCTACACCTTC.

The V gene is TRBV7-2, the J gene TRBJ2-3; 7 positions agree with TRBD2. V shed 1 base, J shed 4 bases, and the junction held 5 bases outside the gene matches. Germline values: CDR1 SGHTA, CDR2 FQGNSA. The CDR3 length is 15 residues. The CDR3 spells CASSLEAGDADTQYF. The CDR3 DNA reads as TGTGCCAGCAGCTTAGAGGCGGGGGACGCAGATACGCAGTATTTT.

This clone was recorded a few times. The chain combines TRBV10-3 with TRBJ2-7; 7 bases are a match to TRBD1. This CDR3 has 15 amino acids. The trim removed 3 bases at V and 3 bases at J, leaving 8 bases unmatched. CDR1 ENHRY and CDR2 SYGVKD come from the germline V gene. In DNA form, the CDR3 reads TGTGCCATCAGTGAAGGACAGGCCTTACTCTACGAGCAGTACTTC. Amino acids: CAISEGQALLYEQYF.

The chain uses TRBV4-1 and TRBJ1-5; D perhaps matches TRBD1 (6 bases). The germline CDR1 and CDR2 sequences are MGHRA and YSYEKL. V gave up 1 base and J gave up 2 bases, with 15 bases separating them. The CDR3 is 17 amino acids. CDR3 region: CASSQGPQGLRNQPQHF. The CDR3 DNA sequence: TGCGCCAGCAGCCAAGGGCCCCAGGGGTTACGCAATCAGCCCCAGCATTTT.

The chain combines TRBV5-1 with TRBJ2-2, with a weak D call TRBD1 (6 bases). The CDR3 is made up of 15 amino acids. Germline loops: CDR1 SGHRS, CDR2 YFSETQ. Trimming pared 0 bases from V and 1 base from J, leaving 7 bases between. CDR3 loop: CASSLAGQNTGELFF. The CDR3 coding sequence is TGCGCCAGCAGCTTGGCGGGACAGAACACCGGGGAGCTGTTTTTT.

The chain carries TRBV2 and TRBJ1-6; unclear D gene. The CDR3 covers 13 residues. Germline V gene data show CDR1 as SNHLY and CDR2 as FYNNEI. Deletions cut 10 bases from V and 4 bases from J, with 11 bases between. Here the CDR3 reads CATNNQYNSPLHF. The CDR3 region has the DNA TGTGCCACAAACAACCAATATAATTCACCCCTCCACTTT.